Sequencing of this T cell receptor (beta chain) was carried out in a study of response to subunit inactivated influenza vaccine. Findings of the study overall: Authors suggested seasonal influenza vaccinations each recruit few new T cells.

TCRdb called the RT-PCR reads again in MiXCR, with one record for every CDR3 protein. The sample contains over 650,000 distinct CDR3 sequences, around 20% of which appear only once. There are many counts of this clonotype. What it binds is unknown. The CDR3 length is 14 residues. CDR1 is DFQATT, CDR2 SNEGSKA, per germline (reference sequence). V lost 4 bases to trimming and J lost 5 bases, with 17 bases between them. Source: PBMCs from blood, taken more than 4 days after vaccination. The TCR was taken from a middle-aged man who received an inactivated influenza vaccine. This chain links TRBV20-1 with TRBJ2-5, with unresolved D. The CDR3 DNA follows: TGCAGTGCTACCCCCTCTACGGGTTTCGAGACCCAGTACTTC. Translated, it gives CSATPSTGFETQYF.